This entry lists 28 T cell receptor beta chains sequenced from one sample in a study of OX40 agonist ivuxolimab in advanced cancers. The protocol was immunoSEQ multiplex PCR, while the TCRdb copy is restricted to in-frame clones and leaves out a portion. The sample records about 12,000 clones, about 80% being singletons. Sequenced here: CD4+ or CD8+ T cells sorted from blood, sampled in a trial of the OX40 agonist ivuxolimab. The receptors derive from an adult with an advanced solid tumor such as melanoma, head and neck, liver or kidney cancer.

Note on this clone: One end of the junction varies from germline; a read error may be responsible. The CDR3 DNA is TGCAGCGGGCGAACAGCTGTTTTT. It encodes CSGRTAVF. The chain combines TRBV29-1 with TRBJ2-2; D gene uncertain. The CDR3 loop spans 8 amino acids. CDR1 is SQVTM, CDR2 ANQGSEA, per germline.

The V and J genes are TRBV4-3 and TRBJ1-1, with TRBD1 matching over 9 bases. CDR1 is LGHNA and CDR2 is YSLEER in the germline V gene. Unmatched junction bases numbered 1, after V lost 8 bases and J lost 3 bases. There are 12 residues in the CDR3. CDR3 in amino acids: CASRTGDTEAFF. The CDR3 DNA follows: TGCGCCAGCCGGACAGGGGACACTGAAGCTTTCTTT.

This clone has a handful of counts. This chain connects TRBV7-2 to TRBJ2-3; 7 bases are shared with TRBD2. Germline trimming cut 2 bases from V and 0 bases from J; bases unmatched to any gene: 8. Germline CDR1 reads SGHTA; CDR2 reads FQGNSA. The CDR3 is 17 residues long. The CDR3 DNA is TGTGCCAGCAGCTTATTTCCAGCGGGACCAAGCACAGATACGCAGTATTTT. The encoded protein is CASSLFPAGPSTDTQYF.

The chain recombines TRBV6-1 with TRBJ2-5; perhaps TRBD2 as D (5 bases). V gave up 9 bases and J gave up 5 bases, with 19 bases separating them. Germline values: CDR1 MNHNS, CDR2 SASEGT. CDR3 size: 14 residues. Written as DNA, the CDR3 is TGTGCCAGAGGAGGAGATACGACCCCCGAGACCCAGTACTTC. Amino acid sequence: CARGGDTTPETQYF.

This clone showed up just once. This sequence joins TRBV4-1 and TRBJ1-2; D is uncertain. The CDR3 has 17 amino acids. Germline CDR1 reads MGHRA; CDR2 reads YSYEKL. V was trimmed by 6 bases and J by 4 bases, leaving 24 bases between them. The CDR3 nucleotides read TGCGCCAGCAGAAAATCTGGCGGCAGAGATAGAGTCTATGGCTACACCTTC. This translates into CASRKSGGRDRVYGYTF.

This clone was seen once. The J gene is TRBJ1-1, the V gene TRBV10-1, with 10 positions matching TRBD1. From germline, CDR1 is WNHNN and CDR2 SYGVQD (reference sequence). The CDR3 is made up of 17 amino acids. V lost 6 bases and J lost 3; bases outside the gene matches: 13. CDR3 in amino acids: CASSDSDRGPDYTEAFF. DNA of the CDR3: TGCGCCAGCAGCGACAGCGACAGGGGGCCGGATTACACTGAAGCTTTCTTT.

The genes are TRBV19 and TRBJ2-3; 7 nucleotides line up with TRBD2. Trimming cost V 3 bases and J 6 bases; bases outside gene matches: 6. This CDR3 has 14 residues. Germline CDR1 is LNHDA and CDR2 is SQIVND (reference sequence). Here the CDR3 DNA reads TGTGCCAGTAGTATGGGGACTAATCCCGATACGCAGTATTTT. Its translation is CASSMGTNPDTQYF.

The rearrangement links TRBV13 to TRBJ1-6; 8 nucleotides match TRBD1. CDR1 and CDR2 from the germline V gene are PRHDT and FYEKMQ (reference sequence). After removal of 5 bases from V and 5 bases from J, the junction contained 11 bases not matched to a gene. The CDR3 consists of 17 residues. CDR3 in amino acids: CASSPRGQGRNNSPLHF. The CDR3 nucleotides read TGTGCCAGCAGCCCGCGAGGACAGGGCCGGAATAATTCACCCCTCCACTTT.

J is TRBJ2-5 and V is TRBV6-6; TRBD1 or TRBD2 may be the D gene (5 bases each). Germline V gives CDR1 MNHNY, CDR2 SVGAGI (reference sequence). V lost 0 bases, J lost 5 bases, and 16 bases lay in between. CDR3 length equals 16 residues. DNA for the CDR3: TGTGCCAGCAGTTACTCGAAAGCTACTAGGGGTGAGACCCAGTACTTC. This encodes CASSYSKATRGETQYF.

This clone rates as medium-sized. The V call is TRBV25-1, the J call TRBJ2-7; 8 bases are a match to TRBD1. V trimming: 8 bases; J trimming: 2 bases; junction bases outside the gene matches: 2. The CDR3 totals 12 residues. Germline CDR1 is MGHDK and CDR2 is SYGVNS. The CDR3 region has the DNA TGTGCCAGCGCGACAGGGGCCTACGAGCAGTACTTC. This sequence encodes CASATGAYEQYF.

This chain connects TRBV6-5 to TRBJ2-1; TRBD1 aligns across 10 bases. V trimming: 7 bases; J trimming: 9 bases; junction bases outside the gene matches: 6. The germline V gene has CDR1 MNHEY and CDR2 SVGAGI. This CDR3 is built from 13 residues. DNA for the CDR3: TGTGCCAGCAAGACAGGGGGCATGGTTGAGCAGTTCTTC. Protein sequence: CASKTGGMVEQFF.

The V and J genes are TRBV19 and TRBJ1-5; D gene uncertain. The V gene's germline CDR1 is LNHDA and CDR2 SQIVND (reference sequence). CDR3 length: 12 amino acids. The V and J ends lost 7 bases and 4 bases respectively, with 8 bases between them. This CDR3 is CASTQGNQPQHF. In DNA, the CDR3 is TGTGCCAGTACCCAAGGAAATCAGCCCCAGCATTTT.

This rearrangement joins TRBV7-9 to TRBJ2-7, with D perhaps TRBD1 or TRBD2 (5 bases each). Per the germline V gene, CDR1 is SEHNR and CDR2 is FQNEAQ (reference sequence). CDR3 length: 15 residues. Trimming left V 5 bases short and J 3 bases short, with 17 bases between. This CDR3 is CASSPGSGPLYEQYV. CDR3 DNA sequence: TGTGCCAGCAGCCCTGGGTCGGGACCACTCTACGAGCAGTACGTC.

The rearrangement joins TRBV4-1 to TRBJ2-1, with TRBD2 matching over 8 bases. Germline trimming cut 0 bases from V and 4 bases from J; bases unmatched to any gene: 5. The CDR3 is 16 amino acids. Germline V lookup: CDR1 MGHRA, CDR2 YSYEKL. The CDR3 DNA is TGCGCCAGCAGCCAAGACCGGACGGGGGGGTACAATGAGCAGTTCTTC. Its protein product is CASSQDRTGGYNEQFF.

The chain employs TRBV19 and TRBJ2-1; no clear D. V gave up 1 base and J gave up 8 bases, with 6 bases separating them. Germline CDR1 is LNHDA and CDR2 is SQIVND (reference sequence). The CDR3 runs to 12 residues. CDR3 sequence reads: CASSIAGYEQFF. Here the CDR3 DNA reads TGTGCCAGTAGTATAGCGGGCTATGAGCAGTTCTTC.

This clone occurred once. The rearrangement joins TRBV2 to TRBJ2-3, with TRBD2 matching over 9 bases. The junction had 13 bases not matched to a gene; V was cut back by 2 bases and J by 13 bases. The length of the CDR3 is 15 residues. Germline V gene data show CDR1 as SNHLY and CDR2 as FYNNEI. This CDR3 is CASSETKTLAGMEYF. The CDR3 nucleotides read TGTGCCAGCAGTGAAACTAAAACCCTAGCGGGAATGGAGTATTTT.

The chain employs TRBV7-2 and TRBJ2-7; a possible D gene is TRBD2 (5 bases). The CDR3 is 16 residues long. Trimming removed 2 bases at V and 3 bases at J, with 17 bases between. Germline V CDR1 and CDR2: SGHTA, FQGNSA. CDR3 amino acids: CASSLYMRSVHYEQYV. CDR3 DNA: TGTGCCAGCAGCTTATATATGCGTAGCGTGCACTACGAGCAGTACGTC.

The V and J genes are TRBV28 and TRBJ1-1; maybe TRBD1 (5 bases). Trimming removed 7 bases at V and 4 bases at J, with 19 bases between. This CDR3 is 15 amino acids long. Germline CDR1 and CDR2: MDHEN and SYDVKM. The CDR3 DNA sequence: TGTGCCAGCAATCTGGGGCAGGGTTTTCGCACTGAAGCTTTCTTT. Amino acid sequence: CASNLGQGFRTEAFF.

The chain recombines TRBV28 with TRBJ2-2, with D possibly being TRBD1 (5 bases). CDR1 MDHEN and CDR2 SYDVKM come from the germline V gene. Trimming stripped 6 bases from V and 4 bases from J, with 12 bases between. The CDR3 runs 14 residues. In DNA form, the CDR3 reads TGTGCCAGCAGCCCCTGGGGCGGCACCGGGGAGCTGTTTTTT. It yields the protein CASSPWGGTGELFF. The variable domain in full, completed from reference TRBV28 and TRBJ2-2, reads DVKVTQSSRYLVKRTGEKVFLECVQDMDHENMFWYRQDPGLGLRLIYFSYDVKMKEKGDIPEGYSVSREKKERFSLILESASTNQTSMYLCASSPWGGTGELFFGEGSRLTVL.

This clone was seen only a few times. The chain uses TRBV7-8 and TRBJ1-5; D unresolved. Trimming stripped 1 base from V and 0 bases from J, with 13 bases between. Germline values: CDR1 SGHVS, CDR2 FQNEAQ. There are 17 residues in the CDR3. CDR3 loop: CASSLDALAYSNQPQHF. CDR3 DNA: TGTGCCAGCAGCTTAGACGCGTTAGCTTATAGCAATCAGCCCCAGCATTTT.

CDR3 protein: CASSPPGTGNQPQHF. The CDR3 DNA sequence: TGTGCCAGCAGCCCGCCGGGGACAGGGAATCAGCCCCAGCATTTT. V gene TRBV7-6 combines with J gene TRBJ1-5; 9 bases align to TRBD1. The CDR3 is made up of 15 amino acids. Germline V CDR1 and CDR2: SGHVS, FNYEAQ. V trimming: 5 bases; J trimming: 4 bases; junction bases outside the gene matches: 6. The whole variable domain, filled in from reference TRBV7-6 and TRBJ1-5, reads GAGVSQSPRYKVTKRGQDVALRCDPISGHVSLYWYRQALGQGPEFLTYFNYEAQQDKSGLPNDRFSAERPEGSISTLTIQRTEQRDSAMYRCASSPPGTGNQPQHFGDGTRLSIL.

As DNA, the CDR3 is TGTGCCAGCAGCTTAGGAGGGAGAGGGTACGAGCAGTACGTC. Translating it yields CASSLGGRGYEQYV. The chain combines TRBV7-8 with TRBJ2-7; tentatively, D is TRBD2 (5 bases). V was trimmed by 1 base and J by 4 bases, leaving 11 bases between them. From germline, CDR1 is SGHVS and CDR2 FQNEAQ. CDR3 length: 14 amino acids.

The CDR3 spells CASSHLPGDYYNEQFF. CDR3 nucleotide sequence: TGCGCCAGCAGCCACCTACCGGGTGACTACTACAATGAGCAGTTCTTC. This chain joins TRBV4-1 and TRBJ2-1; possible D gene TRBD2, 5 bases. CDR1 and CDR2 (germline): MGHRA, YSYEKL. Deletions cut 3 bases from V and 3 bases from J, with 15 bases between. The CDR3 loop spans 16 amino acids.

This clone has a handful of counts. The rearrangement uses TRBV28 and TRBJ2-1; D unresolved. The V and J ends lost 5 bases and 8 bases respectively, with 7 bases between them. This CDR3 region has 11 residues. Germline V gene sequence: CDR1 MDHEN, CDR2 SYDVKM. The CDR3 nucleotides read TGTGCCAGCAGTCCGGGCTATGAGCAGTTCTTC. This gives the protein CASSPGYEQFF.

The chain has TRBV19 and TRBJ2-1; D remains ambiguous. CDR3 size: 13 residues. V gave up 0 bases and J gave up 2 bases, with 2 bases separating them. In germline, CDR1 is LNHDA, CDR2 SQIVND (reference sequence). This chain's CDR3 is CASSIDTYNEQFF. The CDR3 DNA is TGTGCCAGTAGTATAGATACCTACAATGAGCAGTTCTTC.

The chain recombines TRBV29-1 with TRBJ2-1; D possibly corresponds to TRBD1 (6 bases). The germline gives CDR1 SQVTM, CDR2 ANQGSEA. With 7 bases removed from V and 9 bases from J, the gap between germline ends came to 16 bases. CDR3 size: 12 residues. The CDR3 bases are TGCAGCGCTTATGGGACACGCAGTGAGCAGTTCTTC. Protein sequence: CSAYGTRSEQFF.

For the CDR3, the DNA is TGCGCCAGCAGATCTAGCGGGATTTACACAGATACGCAGTATTTT. It specifies CASRSSGIYTDTQYF. The genes are TRBV4-1 and TRBJ2-3, with 9 bases lining up with TRBD2. The CDR3 has 15 amino acids. Unmatched junction bases numbered 6, after V lost 6 bases and J lost 2 bases. The germline CDR1 and CDR2 sequences are MGHRA and YSYEKL.

The chain uses TRBV30 and TRBJ1-3, with 9 positions matching TRBD1. The CDR3 runs to 14 residues. CDR1 and CDR2 (germline): GTSNPN, SVGIG (reference sequence). J lost 8 bases, V lost 1 base, and 6 bases had no gene match. The CDR3 loop reads CAWSAGTGIDTIYF. The CDR3 nucleotides read TGTGCCTGGAGTGCTGGGACAGGGATTGACACCATATATTTT.